This T cell receptor (beta chain) was recovered during a study of T cells after yellow fever vaccination. Study-level results: Weaker, the secondary response peaked sooner, at day 5 versus 15. Most primary-vaccination clones reappeared after the booster (about 95% CD4, about 90% CD8). FACS-sorted repertoires might harbor abundant contaminating clonotypes from the bulk population.

Production of TCR cDNA was by 5'RACE template switching, which also added a universal primer site and UMIs. In TCRdb, the 5' RACE reads were re-called with MiXCR into one record per CDR3 protein. The sample lists some 300,000 distinct CDR3 sequences, approximately 3.9% occurring once. This clonotype was counted at least ten times. The target antigen is unknown. CDR1 SGHVS and CDR2 FNYEAQ come from the germline V gene. V shed 0 bases, J shed 7 bases, and the junction held 9 bases outside the gene matches. The CDR3 length is 16 residues. Specimen: PBMCs, collected on the day of the yellow fever booster vaccination. The clonotype was recovered from a young man who received the YFV17D yellow fever vaccine. The chain employs TRBV7-6 and TRBJ2-5; 9 bases are shared with TRBD1. The CDR3 loop reads CASSLAPGQGLGTQYF. In nucleotides, the CDR3 is TGTGCCAGCAGCTTAGCGCCGGGACAGGGACTTGGGACCCAGTACTTC. The full variable domain, completed using reference TRBV7-6 and TRBJ2-5, is GAGVSQSPRYKVTKRGQDVALRCDPISGHVSLYWYRQALGQGPEFLTYFNYEAQQDKSGLPNDRFSAERPEGSISTLTIQRTEQRDSAMYRCASSLAPGQGLGTQYFGPGTRLLVL.